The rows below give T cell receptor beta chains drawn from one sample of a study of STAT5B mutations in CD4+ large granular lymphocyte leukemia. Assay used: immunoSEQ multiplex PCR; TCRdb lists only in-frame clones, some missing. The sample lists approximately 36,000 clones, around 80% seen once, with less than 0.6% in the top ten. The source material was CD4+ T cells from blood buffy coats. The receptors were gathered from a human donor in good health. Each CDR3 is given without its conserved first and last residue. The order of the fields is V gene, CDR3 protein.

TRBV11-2 ASSRGGQGAYGYT
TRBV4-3 ASSQDIQEDYEQY
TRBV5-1 ASREQGDTIY
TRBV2 ASSEELGNTIY
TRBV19 ASSGLATNEKLF
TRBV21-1 ANTTFGQDTEAF
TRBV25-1 ASRRKGNTGELF
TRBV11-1 ASSLGQTSSYEQY
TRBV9 ASSSSGTGGWEQY
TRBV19 ASSRTGGTGELF
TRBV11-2 ASSLGAEPYNEQF
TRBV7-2 ASSFQRGSYNEQF
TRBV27 ASSLQATYEQY
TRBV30 AYRRGNLYEQY
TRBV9 ASSVDGTGSYEQY
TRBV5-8 ASSLVPPQH
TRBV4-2 ASSQDLAGPYASPLH
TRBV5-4 ASSLGGRNPTDTQY
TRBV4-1 ASSLLPGGRYEQY
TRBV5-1 ASSLRPSSYEQY
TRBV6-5 ASSDVGRTQY
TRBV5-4 ASSRTSGPDSGANVLT
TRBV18 ASSLDQLRGEQF
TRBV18 ASSPPAGNEQF
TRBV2 ASSEVGGYEQY
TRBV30 AWGPRRGETQY
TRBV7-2 ASSLIPSNQPQH
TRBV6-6 ASSTSDRTREGYT
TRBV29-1 SAPGQASWGTEAF
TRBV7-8 ASSSQTGAYEQF
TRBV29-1 SVVGQGSTDTQY
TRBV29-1 SVEVLGGPRSHNEQF
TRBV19 ASSIGDTQY
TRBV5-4 ASSLAGLETQY
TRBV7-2 ASSPLQGAGQPQH
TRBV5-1 ASSIMGGETQY
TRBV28 ASTKLAGAAQTGELF
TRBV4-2 ASSQDAAAIQRPLH
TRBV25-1 ASSEYVGSKSEKLF
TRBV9 ASTPFGRMNTEAF
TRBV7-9 ASSPSMGTDTQY
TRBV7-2 ASSAGDRVNQPQH
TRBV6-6 ASSYSTGRGNTIY
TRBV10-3 AITSAVGQGYTGELF
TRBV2 ASREQGVNSPLH
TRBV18 ASSPAFGLALTEQY
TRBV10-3 AISVEGRFYNEQF
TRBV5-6 ASSLLMIAGYNEQY
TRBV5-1 ASSLASGPADTQY
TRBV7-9 ASSPPPGATGELF
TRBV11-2 ASSLGPGPGSYNEQF
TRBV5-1 ASSLNRATGELF
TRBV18 ASSPGENQPQH
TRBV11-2 ASSPSDTQY
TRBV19 ASSLSNQPQH
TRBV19 ASRGRVDTQY
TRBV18 ASSPGREIVAGELF